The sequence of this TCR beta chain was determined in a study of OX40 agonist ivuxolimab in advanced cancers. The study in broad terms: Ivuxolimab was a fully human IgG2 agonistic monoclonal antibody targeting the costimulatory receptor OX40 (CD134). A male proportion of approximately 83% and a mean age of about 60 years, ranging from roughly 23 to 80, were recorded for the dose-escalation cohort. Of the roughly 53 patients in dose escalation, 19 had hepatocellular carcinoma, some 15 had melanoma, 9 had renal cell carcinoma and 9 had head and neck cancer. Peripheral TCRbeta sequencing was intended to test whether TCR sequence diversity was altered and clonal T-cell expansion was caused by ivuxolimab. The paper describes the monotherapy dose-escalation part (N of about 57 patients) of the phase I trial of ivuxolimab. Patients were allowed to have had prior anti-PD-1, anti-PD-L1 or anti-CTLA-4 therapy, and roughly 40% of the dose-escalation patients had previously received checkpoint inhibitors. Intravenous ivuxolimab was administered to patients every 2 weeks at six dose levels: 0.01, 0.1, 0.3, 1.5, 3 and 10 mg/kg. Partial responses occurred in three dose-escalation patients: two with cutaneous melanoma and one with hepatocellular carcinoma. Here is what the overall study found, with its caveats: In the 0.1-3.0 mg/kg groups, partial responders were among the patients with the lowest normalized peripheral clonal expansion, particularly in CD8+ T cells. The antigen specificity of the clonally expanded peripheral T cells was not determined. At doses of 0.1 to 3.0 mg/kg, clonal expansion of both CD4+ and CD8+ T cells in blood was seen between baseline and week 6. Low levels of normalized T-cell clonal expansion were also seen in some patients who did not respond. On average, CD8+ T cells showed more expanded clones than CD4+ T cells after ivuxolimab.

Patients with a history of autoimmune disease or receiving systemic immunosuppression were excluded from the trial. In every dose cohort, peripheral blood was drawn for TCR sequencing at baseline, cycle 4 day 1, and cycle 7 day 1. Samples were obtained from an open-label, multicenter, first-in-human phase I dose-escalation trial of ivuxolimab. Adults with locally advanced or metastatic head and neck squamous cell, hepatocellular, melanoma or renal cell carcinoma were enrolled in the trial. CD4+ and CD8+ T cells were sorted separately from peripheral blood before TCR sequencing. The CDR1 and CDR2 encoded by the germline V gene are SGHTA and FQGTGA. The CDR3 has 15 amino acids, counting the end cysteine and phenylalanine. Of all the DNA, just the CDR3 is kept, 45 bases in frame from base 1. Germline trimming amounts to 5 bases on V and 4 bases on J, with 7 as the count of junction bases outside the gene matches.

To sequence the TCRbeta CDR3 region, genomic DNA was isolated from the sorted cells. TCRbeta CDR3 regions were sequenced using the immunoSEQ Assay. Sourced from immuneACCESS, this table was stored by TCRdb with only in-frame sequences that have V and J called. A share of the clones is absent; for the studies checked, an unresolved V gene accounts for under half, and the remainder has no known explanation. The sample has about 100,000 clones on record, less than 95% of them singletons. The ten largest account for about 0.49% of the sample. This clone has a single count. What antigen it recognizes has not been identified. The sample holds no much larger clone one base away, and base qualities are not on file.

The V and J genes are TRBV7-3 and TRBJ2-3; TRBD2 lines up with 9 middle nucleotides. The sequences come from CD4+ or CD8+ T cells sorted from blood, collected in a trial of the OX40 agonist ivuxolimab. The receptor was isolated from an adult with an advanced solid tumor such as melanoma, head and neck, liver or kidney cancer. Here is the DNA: TGTGCCAGCAGCAGGTCTAGCGGGACCGCAGATACGCAGTATTTT. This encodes CASSRSSGTADTQYF.